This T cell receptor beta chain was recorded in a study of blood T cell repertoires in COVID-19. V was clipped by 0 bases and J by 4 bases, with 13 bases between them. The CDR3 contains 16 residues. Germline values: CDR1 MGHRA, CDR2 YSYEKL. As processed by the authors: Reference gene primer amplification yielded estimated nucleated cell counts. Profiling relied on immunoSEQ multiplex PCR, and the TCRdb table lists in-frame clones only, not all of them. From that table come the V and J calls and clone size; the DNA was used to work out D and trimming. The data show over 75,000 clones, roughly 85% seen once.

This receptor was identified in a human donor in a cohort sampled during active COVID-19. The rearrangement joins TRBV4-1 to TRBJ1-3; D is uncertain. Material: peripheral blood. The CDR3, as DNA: TGCGCCAGCAGCCAAGATCCGGGAAGTTCCGGAAACACCATATATTTT. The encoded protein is CASSQDPGSSGNTIYF.